These 3 T cell receptor beta chains came from one sample sequenced in a study of tumor-infiltrating lymphocytes in primary liver carcinoma. Using a constant-region primer together with ProtoScript II reverse transcriptase, TCR beta cDNA was made from 500 ng of total RNA. Three nested multiplex PCR rounds, a slightly modified ARM-PCR, produced the libraries for TCR beta. The first two PCR rounds used TRBV1-TRBV30 forward primers with a C-beta reverse primer, around 10 cycles each. TCRdb fed the multiplex PCR reads into MiXCR, producing one record per CDR3 protein. The top ten clones hold more than 15% of a sample with a few hundred thousand distinct CDR3 sequences, around three fifths of them seen once. Researchers drew blood RNA from unsorted whole blood and extracted germline DNA as well. Sequences were obtained from peripheral blood. Source of these receptors: a woman aged 25 to 45 with primary liver carcinoma and hepatitis B virus infection.

This clonotype was recorded only once. A much more abundant neighbour one base away suggests this may be a read error. The V call is TRBV12-3 or TRBV12-4, the J call TRBJ2-3; 14 nucleotides align to TRBD2. This CDR3 spans 17 amino acids. CDR3 nucleotides: TGTGCCAGCAGTCTCAGACTAGCGGGAGGGCCCACAGATACGCAGTTTTTT. As protein: CASSLRLAGGPTDTQFF.

This clonotype was seen only a few times. V is TRBV4-3 and J is TRBJ2-7; 8 bases map to TRBD1. CDR1 LGHNA and CDR2 YSLEER come from the germline V gene. The CDR3 runs to 16 residues. Trimming removed 4 bases from V and 0 bases from J; junction bases left unmatched: 8. CDR3 protein: CASSLPGDRTSYEQYF. CDR3 sequence (DNA): TGCGCCAGCAGCCTCCCCGGGGACAGGACCTCCTACGAGCAGTACTTC.

This clonotype was counted only a few times. This rearrangement joins TRBV7-8 to TRBJ2-7; D remains unclear. Trimming pared 2 bases from V and 5 bases from J, leaving 10 bases between. The CDR3 runs 13 residues. The V gene's germline CDR1 is SGHVS and CDR2 FQNEAQ. In DNA form, the CDR3 reads TGTGCCAGCAGCTTAATTCCGGCGAACGAGCAGTACTTC. Its translation is CASSLIPANEQYF.